The following is a T cell receptor (beta chain) sequence with its context. This clone's antigen is unknown. One base away there is no much larger clone; base qualities are not given. This sample is drawn from a study of cytomegalovirus exposure and HLA in healthy donors (dated by TCRdb to about 2017). General notes on the study: An earlier analysis of several hundred of the donors reported about 260 Gb of sequence data and 95 million to 120 million unique TCR beta sequences obtained from roughly 170 million T cells. Around 330 gigabases of sequencing data and around 85 million unique TCR sequences made up an early release that covered several hundred HLA-typed donors. Among the roughly 430 genotyped donors, around 81% belonged to the genetic ancestry cluster associated with self-reported Caucasian donors. The study was designed to test whether signatures of past pathogen exposure could be identified by cataloging public T cell receptors. Using immunosequencing, the study profiled T cell repertoires from fewer than 700 subjects and related those repertoires to cytomegalovirus serostatus. Along with the approximately 700-subject first cohort, a separate validation cohort of 120 different subjects was used. To predict cytomegalovirus infection status, the study combined high-throughput TCR immunosequencing, statistical association of individual TCRs with disease status, and machine learning. To study patterns of TCR occurrence, a later analysis re-analyzed previously published TCR beta repertoires from 666 donors and added high-resolution HLA genotyping. Rather than using new phenotypic data, the later analysis identified candidate immune exposures from TCR beta sequences and from how often those sequences occurred across donors. An earlier analysis of 587 of the donors used high-throughput TCR beta sequencing to judge whether each TCR beta V gene segment behaved as functional or pseudogenic. Donor age, sex, ethnicity and CMV serostatus were compiled together with the repertoire data. In a later genetic analysis, genome-wide SNP genotypes for about 65% of the 666 donors were used, and that subset was treated as a discovery cohort. All discovery cohort repertoires had been generated using a single sequencing platform. Class I and class II HLA loci were covered by the typing at four-digit resolution. The number of donors typed differed by locus, with about 629-630 for A, B, C, DRB1 and DQB1, roughly 520 for DQA1, approximately 570 for DPA1, and around 460 for DPB1. Five DR-DQ haplotypes were treated as single units for association and clustering because of strong linkage in the cohort. Among around 400 genotyped donors of the cohort, an average of around 240,000 unique TCR beta nucleotide sequences were sequenced per donor, roughly 20% of them non-productive.

Results and caveats for the whole study, not just this receptor: According to a later genetic analysis, donors in an Asian-associated ancestry cluster had fewer N-insertions in productive TCRs than the approximately 610-donor mean. Only TCR beta chains were sequenced in this cohort, and the absence of alpha or paired-chain data limited detectable features. In a later analysis, TCR association rates were found to vary across HLA loci, with the most associated TCRs seen for DRB1 alleles and the fewest for HLA-C alleles. Compared with equally common non-associated chains, HLA-associated TCR beta chains in a later analysis were more clonally expanded and had lower generation probabilities. The presence/absence analyses assumed that sequencing depth was roughly uniform across donors, and that assumption may not be true. HLA typing was unavailable for some donors at each locus, so association tests used only the typed subset. Linkage disequilibrium might explain the correlated functional status among segregating V segments, but an unknown experimental factor could not be excluded. In an earlier analysis of approximately 590 of the donors, most TCR beta V segments appeared in productive rearrangements about 87% or about 30% of the time, broadly matching IMGT annotations. Because counts were too low, 15 to 20 rarely observed V segments, including chromosome 9 orphons, were left out of the earlier analysis of about 620 of the donors. When HLA alleles, especially DR and DQ, strongly co-occurred, TCR associations were difficult to assign to individual alleles. CMV serostatus was the only immune exposure information available for the cohort. A cluster of highly shared sequence variants was judged likely to represent a technical artifact of the sequencing pipeline. Some IMGT-functional V segments, including TRBV6-2 and TRBV6-3, could not be told apart with the 87-base-pair reads, so those segments were excluded. In both the original and validation cohorts, the classifier was reported to diagnose cytomegalovirus status with high specificity and sensitivity. Most TCR sequences were seen in very few donors, while some public TCRs were found in many individuals. In the study, 150 to 200 TCR beta chains were listed as associated with cytomegalovirus. A further reported finding was that TCR beta sequences accurately predicted the HLA-A and HLA-B alleles for most subjects in the first cohort. In a later analysis, several top co-occurrence clusters were reported to appear linked to parvovirus B19, influenza, CMV and Epstein-Barr virus. According to a later analysis, most CMV-associated TCR beta chains appeared to be HLA-restricted, and the HLA associations seemed to be driven largely by CMV exposure. An association between a missense DCLRE1C variant and V-gene and J-gene trimming of TCR beta chains was found in a later genetic analysis and replicated in an independent cohort. It was suggested by the authors that the approach could potentially be generalized to other disease states and immunological phenotypes. In a later analysis, 16,951 TCR beta sequences were associated with specific HLA alleles at a false discovery rate of 0.05. A few of the identified cytomegalovirus-associated TCR beta chains were confirmed in vitro to be specific for cytomegalovirus antigens.

The cohort comprised several hundred healthy bone marrow donors. At the time of sampling, all cohort members were nominally healthy, though unrecorded immune exposures were likely present. The donor tested CMV seropositive and was one of the 289 seropositive cohort members. Every donor gave a peripheral blood sample, and the peripheral blood mononuclear cells from that sample were used for TCR beta sequencing. Genomic DNA was extracted from the blood cell samples with the Qiagen DNeasy Blood Extraction Kit. Based on the germline V gene (reference sequence), the CDR1 and CDR2 sequences are SEHNR and FQNEAQ. V is pared back by 8 bases and J by 1 base, with 6 bases lying between the germline termini. Including the terminal cysteine and phenylalanine, the CDR3 comprises 11 residues. Of all the DNA, just the CDR3 is kept, 33 bases in frame from base 1. The protocol used for the library was the immunoSEQ multiplex PCR assay. For the multiplex PCR, a mixture combining 60 forward primers for TCR Vbeta segments and 13 reverse primers for TCR Jbeta segments was used. A multiplex PCR assay on genomic DNA amplified the CDR3 region of rearranged TCR beta genes. Amplified TCR beta libraries were sequenced as 87-base-pair reads on the Illumina HiSeq System. On the authors' methods: In a later analysis, roughly 80 million unique TCR beta chains were counted across the 650 to 700 repertoires, and approximately 11 million of these chains were shared by at least two donors. A nearest-neighbor algorithm error-corrected the raw reads and collapsed the reads into unique sequences, merging closely related sequences to remove PCR and sequencing errors. V, D and J gene segments were assigned by aligning CDR3 sequences to IMGT reference sequences. Each retained sequence needed at least a six-nucleotide match to both a V gene segment and a J gene segment. Rearrangements were classified as productive when the CDR3 lacked stop codons and remained in frame with V and J, and all other rearrangements were classified as non-productive. Following IMGT convention, CDR3 was defined as the stretch from the second conserved V-encoded cysteine up to the conserved J-encoded phenylalanine. The earlier analysis of 450 to 750 of the donors excluded any sequence lacking an unambiguous match to a single V gene segment. In an earlier analysis of about 590 of the donors, a V segment was called functional when productive rearrangements were above 56.7%, and segregating when the standard deviation between donors exceeded 5%. A statistical classification framework was developed to diagnose cytomegalovirus status using the catalog of TCR beta chain sequences. V and J gene assignment, in a later analysis, came from comparing TCR nucleotide sequences with IMGT/GENE-DB human TR gene sequences. A later analysis assigned CDR3 sequences and most-parsimonious VDJ recombination scenarios with the TCRdist pipeline. A later analysis defined each TCR beta chain by its CDR3 amino acid sequence plus V-gene family, and excluded reads lacking a unique V-gene family. A later analysis removed 592 highly shared, low-generation-probability nucleotide sequences to deal with suspected cross-contamination and a sequencing artifact. A later analysis calculated a clonal expansion index for each public chain from normalized within-repertoire ranks of inferred template counts. A later analysis computed generation probabilities with a VDJ recombination model fitted to out-of-frame rearrangements, and checked the results against IGoR. A later analysis scored TCR-TCR, TCR-HLA and TCR-CMV co-occurrence with hypergeometric tests, applying a repertoire-size bias correction to TCR pairs. False discovery rates were estimated in a later analysis by permuting HLA or CMV assignments 20 times. In a later analysis, co-occurring TCRs were grouped using DBSCAN, with TCRdist sequence similarity added in when clustering inside HLA-allele-positive subsets. Co-occurrence clustering excluded repertoires with fewer than 30,000 or more than 120,000 public chains, plus five with anomalous nucleotide sharing. Here the immuneACCESS table is served through TCRdb, limited to in-frame sequences with V and J called. Missing clones are a known gap in these copies; in checked studies unresolved V genes cover under half, and the rest lacks a known reason. V and J calls and clone size follow that table, whereas D and trimming were derived from the DNA. In all, the sample holds over 100,000 clones, and around three quarters of those were seen once. Of the sample, roughly 3.5% is held by the ten largest clones.

The specimen was PBMCs. The sequence came from a woman aged 25 to 39 in good health and CMV-seropositive. Recombination linked TRBV7-9 to TRBJ2-7; perhaps TRBD1 is the D gene, with 6 bases matching. The bases are TGTGCCAGCCAGGGGTCCTACGAGCAGTACTTC. This codes for CASQGSYEQYF. This CDR3, with the reference TRBV7-9 and TRBJ2-7 proteins standing in past its ends, gives the full variable domain DTGVSQNPRHKITKRGQNVTFRCDPISEHNRLYWYRQTLGQGPEFLTYFQNEAQLEKSRLLSDRFSAERPKGSFSTLEIQRTEQGDSAMYLCASQGSYEQYFGPGTRLTVT.